Below, 17 T cell receptor beta chains from the same sample are listed, as sequenced in a study of read filtering for tumor transcriptome and immune sequencing. From 350 to 500 ng of RNA, a library with molecular barcoded alpha/delta and beta/gamma adaptors was made. Each CDR3 protein is one row after TCRdb ran MiXCR on the reads. The sample lists some 41,000 distinct CDR3 sequences, around 11% occurring once. Specimen: a population of CD138-negative cells sorted from bone marrow. The receptors were sampled from a donor aged 40 or over with multiple myeloma.

This clonotype showed up many times. V gene TRBV7-2 combines with J gene TRBJ2-1; D uncertain. The ends were cut back, 4 bases at V and 1 base at J, with 11 bases in the middle. The CDR3 consists of 15 residues. Germline V gives CDR1 SGHTA, CDR2 FQGNSA. The CDR3 is CASSSAMGSYNEQFF. Here the CDR3 DNA reads TGTGCCAGCAGCTCAGCAATGGGGTCCTACAATGAGCAGTTCTTC.

The chain is built from TRBV11-2 and TRBJ2-2; tentatively, D is TRBD2 (6 bases). The CDR3 is 16 amino acids. Trimming left V 3 bases short and J 0 bases short, with 11 bases between. The germline CDR1 and CDR2 sequences are SGHAT and FQNNGV. The CDR3 loop reads CASSLPLASNTGELFF. CDR3 nucleotides: TGTGCCAGCAGCTTGCCCCTAGCGTCGAACACCGGGGAGCTGTTTTTT.

In this sample, this clonotype turned up many times. The chain couples TRBV6-6 to TRBJ2-1, with 9 bases identical to TRBD1. This CDR3 has 14 residues. Germline CDR1 and CDR2: MNHNY and SVGAGI (reference sequence). J was trimmed by 6 bases and V by 4 bases; bases with no gene match: 4. CDR3 in DNA: TGTGCCAGCAGTTTGGGACAGGGTGGCAATGAGCAGTTCTTC. Encoded protein: CASSLGQGGNEQFF.

This clonotype was seen at least ten times. The V and J genes are TRBV12-3 or TRBV12-4 and TRBJ2-1; D is perhaps TRBD2 (5 bases). Trimming left V 5 bases short and J 6 bases short, with 14 bases between. The CDR3 has 14 residues. The CDR3 loop is CASSLSSGFNEQFF. The CDR3 nucleotides are TGTGCCAGCAGTCTCTCGTCGGGGTTCAATGAGCAGTTCTTC.

A note on this clonotype: This may stem from a read error, because a much larger clone lies one nucleotide away. The gene calls are TRBV12-3 or TRBV12-4 and TRBJ2-3, with D uncertain. The CDR3 contains 15 residues. The CDR3 here is CAGSLRRPDTDTQYF. CDR3 DNA: TGTGCCGGCAGTTTAAGGCGGCCCGACACAGATACGCAGTATTTT.

In this sample, this clonotype turned up many times. The V call is TRBV7-2, the J call TRBJ2-1, with D perhaps TRBD1 or TRBD2 (6 bases each). There are 20 residues in the CDR3. Germline lookup yields CDR1 SGHTA and CDR2 FQGNSA. Trimming stripped 1 base from V and 8 bases from J, with 30 bases between. The CDR3 bases are TGTGCCAGCAGCTTAGAGGCTAAGCTATGGAGGACCCACGGGGGCGATGAGCAGTTCTTC. Translation: CASSLEAKLWRTHGGDEQFF.

This clonotype was detected many times. The rearrangement links TRBV7-2 to TRBJ1-5; tentative D call: TRBD1 (5 bases). The CDR3 consists of 12 residues. From germline, CDR1 is SGHTA and CDR2 FQGNSA. Deletions cut 5 bases from V and 4 bases from J, with 6 bases between. The CDR3 loop reads CASSGANQPQHF. In nucleotides, the CDR3 is TGTGCCAGCAGCGGGGCGAATCAGCCCCAGCATTTT.

This clonotype was detected ten times or more. The chain joins TRBV20-1 to TRBJ2-3; D remains ambiguous. The length of the CDR3 is 12 residues. Germline loops: CDR1 DFQATT, CDR2 SNEGSKA (reference sequence). Trimming removed 7 bases from V and 0 bases from J, with 8 bases in between. The CDR3 DNA reads TGCAGTGTCGGGCAAAGCACAGATACGCAGTATTTT. Amino acid sequence: CSVGQSTDTQYF.

This clonotype was found many times. The rearrangement joins TRBV4-1 to TRBJ2-7; 7 nucleotides line up with TRBD1. The V segment lost 4 bases and the J segment 0 bases; nucleotides outside the gene matches: 3. Germline V gene sequence: CDR1 MGHRA, CDR2 YSYEKL. This CDR3 has 14 residues. Here the CDR3 reads CASSPGDSSYEQYF. The CDR3 nucleotides are TGCGCCAGCAGCCCCGGGGACAGCTCCTACGAGCAGTACTTC.

This clonotype was seen ten or more times. The chain employs TRBV20-1 and TRBJ2-1; 7 bases align to TRBD2. V was pared by 5 bases and J by 1 base, with 2 bases of the junction left unmatched. This CDR3 region has 13 residues. Germline CDR1 DFQATT, CDR2 SNEGSKA (reference sequence). This CDR3 is CSADSGSYNEQFF. CDR3 DNA sequence: TGCAGTGCTGATAGCGGGTCCTACAATGAGCAGTTCTTC.

This clonotype was counted many times. CDR3 protein: CAWSVPVVRTEAFF. The CDR3, as DNA: TGTGCCTGGAGTGTACCGGTGGTTCGCACTGAAGCTTTCTTT. This chain connects TRBV30 to TRBJ1-1; unclear D gene. There are 14 residues in the CDR3. Germline V lookup: CDR1 GTSNPN, CDR2 SVGIG (reference sequence). Between the trimmed V and J ends, which lost 0 bases and 4 bases, there was a span of 12 bases.

This clonotype was seen more than once but under ten times. A far larger clone is one nucleotide away, so this likely arose from a read error. V is TRBV11-3 and J is TRBJ2-7; D not resolved. The CDR3 runs 14 residues. Looked up from germline, CDR1 is SGHNT and CDR2 is YENEEA. V was pared by 2 bases and J by 2 bases, with 10 bases between. CDR3 region: CASSLTDAAYEQYF. The DNA of the CDR3 is TGTGCCAGCAGCTTAACGGACGCCGCCTACGAGCAGTACTTC.

This clonotype was observed a few times. A much larger clone lies one base from this, so it may be a read error. V usage is TRBV2 and J usage is TRBJ2-7; D call uncertain. With 4 bases removed from V and 1 base from J, the gap between germline ends came to 8 bases. Germline loops: CDR1 SNHLY, CDR2 FYNNEI. The CDR3 covers 13 residues. Here the CDR3 reads CASSVSLSYEQYF. The CDR3 nucleotides read TGTGCCAGCAGTGTCTCGCTTTCCTACGAGCAGTACTTC.

With respect to this clonotype: Germline and junction disagree at one end, which may indicate a read error. The gene calls are TRBV11-1 and TRBJ2-2; the D gene is possibly TRBD2 (5 bases). The CDR3 is 12 amino acids. Looked up from germline, CDR1 is SGHAT and CDR2 is FQDESV (reference sequence). Here the CDR3 reads CASGWVAGELFF. The CDR3 region has the DNA TGTGCCAGCGGATGGGTGGCCGGGGAGCTGTTTTTC.

The table lists this clonotype with many counts. The chain has TRBV10-3 and TRBJ2-5; weak D call: TRBD1 (5 bases). The length of the CDR3 is 15 residues. Deletions cut 6 bases from V and 4 bases from J, with 18 bases between. The germline gives CDR1 ENHRY, CDR2 SYGVKD. CDR3 nucleotide sequence: TGTGCCATCAGCAAGGCGGACACTCTTGGAGAGACCCAGTACTTC. Translating gives CAISKADTLGETQYF.

There are many counts of this clonotype. This chain joins TRBV5-1 and TRBJ2-2; 9 positions match TRBD1. CDR1 is SGHRS and CDR2 is YFSETQ in the germline V gene. The CDR3 covers 15 residues. V trimming: 4 bases; J trimming: 6 bases; junction bases outside the gene matches: 7. DNA for the CDR3: TGCGCCAGCAGCGTACAGGGGGCGCCGTCCGGGGAGCTGTTTTTT. Its translation is CASSVQGAPSGELFF. Variable domain in full (rest from reference TRBV5-1 and TRBJ2-2): KAGVTQTPRYLIKTRGQQVTLSCSPISGHRSVSWYQQTPGQGLQFLFEYFSETQRNKGNFPGRFSGRQFSNSRSEMNVSTLELGDSALYLCASSVQGAPSGELFFGEGSRLTVL.

On this clonotype: An end of the junction differs from the germline gene, which may be a read error. This chain joins TRBV9 and TRBJ2-1; D is possibly TRBD2 (6 bases). Germline-derived CDR1 and CDR2 are SGDLS and YYNGEE. This CDR3 contains 13 residues. CDR3 DNA sequence: TGTGCCAACAGCGTAGGTAGCGGACGTGAGTGGTTCTTC. Protein: CANSVGSGREWFF. Based on the CDR3 plus reference TRBV9 and TRBJ2-1, the full variable domain is DSGVTQTPKHLITATGQRVTLRCSPRSGDLSVYWYQQSLDQGLQFLIQYYNGEERAKGNILERFSAQQFPDLHSELNLSSLELGDSALYFCANSVGSGREWFFGPGTRLTVL.